The 4 T cell receptor beta chains below all came from one sample that was sequenced in a study of shared clonotypes between healthy human individuals. Profiled with immunoSEQ multiplex PCR; TCRdb holds only in-frame clones, not every one. The sample lists roughly 1.4 million clones, around 98.5% occurring once. Sequences were obtained from naive CD4+ T cells sorted from blood. Subset here: CD45RA+ positively selected. The source of these receptors is a man aged 25 to 40 in good health.

The chain has TRBV6-6 and TRBJ1-5, with D unclear. Germline V CDR1 and CDR2: MNHNY, SVGAGI (reference sequence). The CDR3 spans 15 residues. Trimming took 2 bases from V and 2 from J, leaving 10 bases between them. The CDR3: CASSYTAGGNQPQHF. The CDR3 bases are TGTGCCAGCAGTTACACGGCTGGGGGCAATCAGCCCCAGCATTTT.

The V and J genes are TRBV7-6 and TRBJ2-7; 10 bases are a match to TRBD2. The germline V gene encodes CDR1 SGHVS and CDR2 FNYEAQ. This CDR3 has 14 amino acids. V dropped 5 bases and J dropped 4; count of bases not matched to a gene: 5. Here the CDR3 reads CASSVASGRYEQYF. The CDR3, as DNA: TGTGCCAGCAGCGTTGCTAGCGGGAGATACGAGCAGTACTTC.

Concerning this clone itself: At one of its ends the junction is not consistent with the germline gene, which may arise from a read error. V usage is TRBV28 and J usage is TRBJ2-7; 9 nucleotides agree with TRBD1. The CDR3 length is 14 residues. Germline V gene lookup returns CDR1 MDHEN and CDR2 SYDVKM. DNA of the CDR3: TGTGCCAGCAGTTTCGGGGACAGGGATTTCCATAGTGACTTC. Its protein product is CASSFGDRDFHSDF.

The chain is built from TRBV11-3 and TRBJ1-3; TRBD1 is a possible D gene (6 bases). Trimming removed 5 bases from V and 1 base from J, with 15 bases in between. The CDR3 extends over 16 amino acids. Germline CDR1 and CDR2: SGHNT and YENEEA. The CDR3 nucleotides read TGTGCCAGCAGCCCCCATGGGGGACAATCTGGAAACACCATATATTTT. This sequence encodes CASSPHGGQSGNTIYF.